Sequencing of this T cell receptor (beta chain) was carried out in a study of a mutant IDH1 vaccine in newly diagnosed glioma. The overall study: Patients arrived already treated with radiotherapy, temozolomide, or both, most having had both.

Trimming removed 6 bases at V and 3 bases at J, with 11 bases between. CDR1 is MNHEY, CDR2 SMNVEV, per germline (reference sequence). This CDR3 region has 13 residues. Time point specified: week 35, safety follow-up. With topical imiquimod, each dose of the vaccine consisted of 300 ug of mutant IDH1 20-mer peptide. The assay was immunoSEQ multiplex PCR, and TCRdb's table has in-frame clones only and misses some. The sample includes approximately 50,000 clones, roughly nine tenths of them seen just once. To note about this clone: Its antigen is unknown.

Material: PBMCs, obtained from a glioma patient whose treatment included an IDH1 peptide vaccine. The chain joins TRBV27 to TRBJ2-5; D possibly matches TRBD1 or TRBD2 (5 bases each). The receptor's source is a man aged 35-49 years with glioma. CDR3 sequence reads: CASRILGEETQYF. The CDR3 nucleotides read TGTGCCAGCAGGATCCTGGGGGAAGAGACCCAGTACTTC.